Below, 9 T cell receptor beta chains from the same sample are listed, as sequenced in a study of spatial heterogeneity in lung cancer. Whole-study findings and limits: Tumors with more nonsynonymous mutations had more expanded intratumoral alpha and beta TCRs.

For these receptors, no antigen is known. Noted time point: sample taken at primary tumor resection. MiXCR, applied by TCRdb to the 5' RACE reads, yields one record per CDR3 protein. The data show more than 25,000 distinct CDR3 sequences, roughly 7.1% seen once. The specimen was lung tumor tissue, collected at surgery. The receptors shown here come from a male donor with early-stage non-small cell lung cancer.

This clonotype was counted at least ten times. For the CDR3, the DNA is TGTGCCAGCAGCACTGGACTAGCGGGATTTGAGCAGTTCTTC. Amino acids: CASSTGLAGFEQFF. V usage is TRBV5-4 and J usage is TRBJ2-1, with 12 positions matching TRBD2. CDR1 and CDR2 (germline): SGHNT, YYREEE (reference sequence). Trimming cost V 4 bases and J 9 bases; bases outside gene matches: 5. The CDR3 has 14 amino acids. The variable domain in full, completed from reference TRBV5-4 and TRBJ2-1, reads ETGVTQSPTHLIKTRGQQVTLRCSSQSGHNTVSWYQQALGQGPQFIFQYYREEENGRGNFPPRFSGLQFPNYSSELNVNALELDDSALYLCASSTGLAGFEQFFGPGTRLTVL.

This clonotype was seen ten or more times. The CDR3: CASSLTGFSYEQYF. CDR3 nucleotide sequence: TGTGCCAGCAGTTTAACGGGGTTCTCCTACGAGCAGTACTTC. The chain recombines TRBV27 with TRBJ2-7; maybe TRBD2 (5 bases). Germline CDR1 reads MNHEY; CDR2 reads SMNVEV (reference sequence). Trimming stripped 2 bases from V and 0 bases from J, with 8 bases between. The CDR3 is 14 amino acids.

This clonotype came up many times. This sequence joins TRBV7-7 and TRBJ2-3; the D is unclear. Germline-derived CDR1 and CDR2 are SSHAT and FNYEAQ (reference sequence). The CDR3 has 13 amino acids. Trimming removed 5 bases from V and 6 bases from J, with 12 bases in between. The chain's CDR3 is CASSLLEEDTQYF. For the CDR3, the DNA is TGTGCCAGCAGCCTCCTAGAGGAGGATACGCAGTATTTT. Together with reference TRBV7-7 and TRBJ2-3, the CDR3 gives the full variable domain: GAGVSQSPRYKVTKRGQDVTLRCDPISSHATLYWYQQALGQGPEFLTYFNYEAQPDKSGLPSDRFSAERPEGSISTLTIQRTEQRDSAMYRCASSLLEEDTQYFGPGTRLTVL.

The chain couples TRBV5-4 to TRBJ1-1; D is unresolved. Trimming stripped 3 bases from V and 2 bases from J, with 11 bases between. The CDR3 contains 14 residues. Germline V gene data show CDR1 as SGHNT and CDR2 as YYREEE (reference sequence). The CDR3 region has the DNA TGTGCCAGCAGCTACCTCGACACCAACACTGAAGCTTTCTTT. Its protein is CASSYLDTNTEAFF.

This clonotype was seen many times. The chain employs TRBV11-2 and TRBJ2-1, with 8 bases fitting TRBD1. The CDR3 sequence is 15 residues long. Germline lookup yields CDR1 SGHAT and CDR2 FQNNGV. After removal of 4 bases from V and 7 bases from J, the junction contained 9 bases not matched to a gene. The DNA for the CDR3 is TGTGCCAGCAGCTCAGGACAGGGCTGGGGGAATGAGCAGTTCTTC. This sequence encodes CASSSGQGWGNEQFF.

V and J are TRBV5-1 and TRBJ2-1, with 10 bases lining up with TRBD2. V dropped 2 bases and J dropped 2; count of bases not matched to a gene: 4. Germline CDR1 and CDR2: SGHRS and YFSETQ. This CDR3 region has 16 residues. The CDR3 loop is CASSLALAGAYNEQFF. The CDR3 bases are TGCGCCAGCAGCTTAGCCCTAGCGGGGGCCTACAATGAGCAGTTCTTC.

The J gene is TRBJ1-1, the V gene TRBV5-6; D gene unclear. The CDR3 covers 14 residues. Looked up from germline, CDR1 is SGHDT and CDR2 is YYEEEE. Trimming removed 0 bases from V and 3 bases from J, with 9 bases in between. The CDR3 DNA is TGTGCCAGCAGCTTGGGTTCGCTCTACACTGAAGCTTTCTTT. It specifies CASSLGSLYTEAFF.

This clonotype appeared many times. The chain carries TRBV6-6 and TRBJ1-5; 7 positions agree with TRBD1. Germline CDR1 is MNHNY and CDR2 is SVGAGI (reference sequence). The length of the CDR3 is 15 residues. V was clipped by 6 bases and J by 6 bases; unmatched bases: 11. DNA of the CDR3: TGTGCCAGCAGGAAAGCGACAGGGAACGGTCAGCCCCAGCATTTT. It encodes CASRKATGNGQPQHF.

This clonotype was seen at least ten times. This sequence joins TRBV20-1 and TRBJ2-1, with 10 bases that match TRBD2. CDR3 length equals 16 residues. CDR1 DFQATT and CDR2 SNEGSKA come from the germline V gene (reference sequence). V gave up 3 bases and J gave up 0 bases; unmatched junction bases: 5. CDR3 loop: CSASGASGGSYNEQFF. In nucleotides, the CDR3 is TGCAGTGCTAGTGGCGCTAGCGGGGGCTCCTACAATGAGCAGTTCTTC.